This T cell receptor beta chain was recorded in a study of identifying expanded T cells in peripheral blood. There are 12 residues in the CDR3. V was pared by 7 bases and J by 0 bases, with 6 bases between. Germline assignment: CDR1 SQVTM and CDR2 ANQGSEA. The protocol was immunoSEQ multiplex PCR, while the TCRdb copy is restricted to in-frame clones and leaves out a portion. The sample has around 80,000 clones, 75% to 90% seen once. The V and J genes are TRBV29-1 and TRBJ2-2; D gene ambiguous. The sequence was obtained from a person between 18 and 69 years old in good health. What was sequenced was blood. The CDR3 loop reads CSASSNTGELFF. The DNA for the CDR3 is TGCAGCGCCTCTTCGAACACCGGGGAGCTGTTTTTT.